This T cell receptor beta chain was sequenced in a study of cytomegalovirus exposure and HLA in healthy donors. Details on this clone: Its antigen is not identified.

Regarding the study as a whole: For most TCR beta V segments, an earlier analysis put the productive rate at about 87% or about 30% of the time. Later on, a genetic analysis was performed. It linked a missense variant in DCLRE1C with V- and J-gene trimming of TCR beta.

Per the germline V gene, CDR1 is MNHNS and CDR2 is SASEGT. The CDR3 extends over 16 amino acids. Losses at the gene ends were 4 bases for V and 0 bases for J; bases not matched to a gene: 3. When sampled, the donors appeared nominally healthy, though they likely had unrecorded immune exposures. With 60 Vbeta and 13 Jbeta primers, the PCR was carried out. The table came from immunoSEQ multiplex PCR; TCRdb's copy has only in-frame clones and leaves some out. The sample carries about 180,000 clones, roughly 70% recorded once. This clonotype was sampled from a male donor in good health and CMV-seronegative. The sample taken for sequencing was PBMCs. The rearrangement uses TRBV6-1 and TRBJ2-1, with 10 bases aligning to TRBD2. The CDR3 bases are TGTGCCAGCAGTGCGGCTAGCGGGAGCTCCTACAATGAGCAGTTCTTC. It encodes CASSAASGSSYNEQFF.